In its sample, the clone carrying this T cell receptor beta chain was seen a few times. No progression to ophthalmopathy during 18 months of follow-up defined stable disease. A patient was excluded if there was uncontrolled infection, other autoimmune disease, pregnancy or lactation. V lost 0 bases and J lost 0, with 15 bases in between. In germline, CDR1 is SGHRS, CDR2 YFSETQ. This CDR3 region has 17 residues. The sample comes from a study of T cells in Graves' hyperthyroidism and ophthalmopathy. TCR beta CDR3 sequences were amplified from RNA transcripts. During a first-round RT-PCR of the TCR CDR3, the HTBI primer set was used. MiXCR, run by TCRdb on the multiplex PCR reads, gives a single entry per CDR3 protein. The sample yields about 400,000 distinct CDR3 sequences, more than 13% seen once.

This TCR derives from a woman in her 30s with Graves' hyperthyroidism. Material: blood. The chain recombines TRBV5-1 with TRBJ1-2, with unresolved D. DNA for the CDR3: TGCGCCAGCAGCTTGGGACGCTCGGAACCAGCTAACTATGGCTACACCTTC. Translation gives CASSLGRSEPANYGYTF.